The subject of this entry is one T cell receptor beta chain. Its target is not known. This sample is drawn from a study of spatial heterogeneity in lung cancer. Study information: Every unique TCR and UMI combination, on average, appeared more than ten times in raw reads.

Time point denoted: sample taken at primary tumor resection. The study sequenced unsorted whole RNA from tumor, nontumor lung or frozen PBMC. The donors comprised 60 to 80 untreated early-stage non-small cell lung cancer patients. V dropped 5 bases and J dropped 1 base, with 11 bases sitting between them. Germline values: CDR1 KGHDR, CDR2 SFDVKD. CDR3 length equals 15 residues. Broader study findings: Ubiquitous expanded tumor TCRs were observed in blood more at resection than follow-up.

The library protocol tagged each TCR cDNA with a unique molecular identifier. TCRdb passed the 5' RACE reads through MiXCR, listing each CDR3 protein once. The sample yields approximately 81,000 distinct CDR3 sequences, over 9.5% seen once. The clonotype comes from a male donor with early-stage non-small cell lung cancer. Sequencing was performed on PBMCs, taken at surgery. The chain recombines TRBV24-1 with TRBJ2-1; D might be TRBD2 (6 bases). Here the CDR3 reads CATSGGDSSYNEQFF. The DNA of the CDR3 is TGTGCCACCAGTGGTGGGGACTCGTCCTACAATGAGCAGTTCTTC.